This T cell receptor (beta chain) was identified in a study of T cells in Graves' hyperthyroidism and ophthalmopathy. The TCR beta CDR3 regions underwent amplification using RNA transcripts as the source. With the HTBI primer set, the TCR CDR3 went through a first round of RT-PCR. TCRdb used MiXCR to reprocess the multiplex PCR reads, holding one entry per CDR3 protein. This table holds more than 550,000 distinct CDR3 sequences, approximately 15% found once. If no ophthalmopathy progression occurred within 18 months, Graves' hyperthyroidism was stable. The material sequenced was blood. The receptor comes from a man aged 45-65 years with Graves' hyperthyroidism.

The CDR3 region has the DNA TGTGCCACCAGCAGCCATGCCGGGGGGTTTGAGCAGTTCTTC. It translates to CATSSHAGGFEQFF. This rearrangement joins TRBV15 to TRBJ2-1, with TRBD2 matching 7 bases. The V gene end was trimmed by 3 bases and the J gene end by 9 bases; junction bases not matched to a gene: 8. This CDR3 region has 14 residues. Germline V CDR1 and CDR2: LNHNV, YYDKDF (reference sequence).